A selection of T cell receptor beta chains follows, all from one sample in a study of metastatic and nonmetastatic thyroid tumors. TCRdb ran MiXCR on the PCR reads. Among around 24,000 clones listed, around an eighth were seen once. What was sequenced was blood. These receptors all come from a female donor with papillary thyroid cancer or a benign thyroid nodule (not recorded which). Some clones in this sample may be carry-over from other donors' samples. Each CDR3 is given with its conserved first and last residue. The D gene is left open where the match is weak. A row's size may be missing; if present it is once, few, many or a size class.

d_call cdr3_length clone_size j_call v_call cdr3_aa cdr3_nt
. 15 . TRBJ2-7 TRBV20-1 CSAPSFGTDVYEQYF TGCAGTGCCCCTTCATTTGGAACCGACGTCTACGAGCAGTACTTC
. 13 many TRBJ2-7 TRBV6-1 CARWRQTNYEQYF TGTGCCAGGTGGCGGCAGACCAACTACGAGCAGTACTTC
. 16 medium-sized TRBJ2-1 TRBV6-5 CASSYRLALSYNEQFF TGTGCCAGCAGTTACCGGCTAGCGTTGTCCTACAATGAGCAGTTCTTC
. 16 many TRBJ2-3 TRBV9 CASSTYPGHPTDTQYF TGTGCCAGCAGCACTTACCCAGGGCATCCCACAGATACGCAGTATTTT
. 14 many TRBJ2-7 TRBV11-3 CASSRDPSSYEQYF TGTGCTAGCAGCCGGGACCCAAGCTCCTACGAGCAGTACTTC
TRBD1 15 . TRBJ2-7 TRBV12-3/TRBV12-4 CVSKPPGQSQGEQYF TGTGTCAGCAAACCACCGGGACAGTCCCAGGGAGAGCAGTACTTC
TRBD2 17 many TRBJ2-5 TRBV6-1 CASISASAGGPGETQYF TGTGCCAGCATCAGCGCCAGTGCGGGAGGGCCGGGAGAGACCCAGTACTTC
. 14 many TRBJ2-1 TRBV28 CASSFSGNYNEQFF TGTGCCAGCAGTTTCAGCGGAAACTACAATGAGCAGTTCTTC
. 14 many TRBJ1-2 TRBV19 CASSIVEGGYGYTF TGTGCCAGTAGTATCGTGGAGGGTGGGTATGGCTACACCTTC
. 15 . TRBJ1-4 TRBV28 CASSPIRVRDEKLFF TGTGCCAGCAGTCCCATTCGGGTTCGGGATGAAAAACTGTTTTTT
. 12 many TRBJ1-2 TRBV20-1 CSARERGYGYTF TGCAGTGCTAGAGAACGGGGGTATGGCTACACCTTC
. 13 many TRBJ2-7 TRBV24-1 CATSGASLYEQYF TGTGCCACCAGCGGGGCATCACTGTACGAGCAGTACTTC
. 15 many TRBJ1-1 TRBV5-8 CASSLEGGMNTEAFF TGTGCCAGCAGCTTGGAGGGGGGAATGAACACTGAAGCTTTCTTT
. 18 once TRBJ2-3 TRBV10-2 CASSDTGGTTHGTDTQYF TGCGCCAGCAGTGATACAGGTGGGACGACTCACGGCACAGATACGCAGTATTTT
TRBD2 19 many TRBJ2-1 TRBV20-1 CSARILGVAGGSSYNEQFF TGCAGTGCTAGAATTTTAGGCGTGGCGGGAGGAAGCTCCTACAATGAGCAGTTCTTC
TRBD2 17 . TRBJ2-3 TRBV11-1 CASSLGNGLVGTDTQYF TGTGCCAGCAGCTTGGGGAACGGACTAGTGGGCACAGATACGCAGTATTTT
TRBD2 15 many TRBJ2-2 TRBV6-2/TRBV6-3 CASKLSGRNTGELFF TGTGCCAGCAAACTGAGCGGGAGGAACACCGGGGAGCTGTTTTTT
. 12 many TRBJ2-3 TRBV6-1 CASRISRDTQYF TGTGCCAGCAGAATCTCGAGAGATACGCAGTATTTT
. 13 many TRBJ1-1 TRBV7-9 CASSLEGGMKAFF TGTGCCAGCAGCTTAGAGGGGGGCATGAAAGCTTTCTTT
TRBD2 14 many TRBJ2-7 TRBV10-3 CAIKPAGASYEQYF TGTGCCATCAAGCCGGCGGGAGCCTCCTACGAGCAGTACTTC
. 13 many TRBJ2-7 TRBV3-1 CASSQPSSYEQYF TGTGCCAGCAGCCAACCCTCTTCCTACGAGCAGTACTTC
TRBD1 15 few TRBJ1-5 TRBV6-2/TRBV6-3 CASSYPGQLNQPQHF TGTGCCAGCAGTTACCCGGGACAGCTCAATCAGCCCCAGCATTTT
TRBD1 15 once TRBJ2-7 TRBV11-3 CASSYPDRAVYEQYF TGTGCCAGCAGCTATCCGGACAGGGCAGTCTACGAGCAGTACTTC
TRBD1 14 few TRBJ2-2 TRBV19 CASFGTGVMGELFF TGTGCCAGTTTTGGGACAGGGGTCATGGGGGAGCTGTTTTTT
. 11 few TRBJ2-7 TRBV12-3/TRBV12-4 CASSSSMEQYF TGTGCCAGCAGTTCCAGTATGGAGCAGTACTTC
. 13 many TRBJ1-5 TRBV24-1 CATSDRLDQPQHF TGTGCCACCAGTGATCGGTTGGATCAGCCCCAGCATTTT
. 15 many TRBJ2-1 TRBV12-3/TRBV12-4 CASRTRGASYNEQFF TGTGCCAGCAGGACTAGGGGGGCGTCCTACAATGAGCAGTTCTTC
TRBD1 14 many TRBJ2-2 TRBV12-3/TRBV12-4 CASSLGQTTGELFF TGTGCCAGCAGTTTGGGACAGACCACCGGGGAGCTGTTTTTT
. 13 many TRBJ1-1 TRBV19 CASSPHRVDEAFF TGTGCCAGTAGCCCCCATAGGGTGGATGAAGCTTTCTTT
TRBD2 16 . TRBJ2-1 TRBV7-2 CASSLGTSGRHNEQFF TGTGCCAGCAGCTTAGGGACTAGCGGGAGGCACAATGAGCAGTTCTTC
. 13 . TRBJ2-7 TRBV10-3 CAISPVAHHELYF TGTGCCATCTCGCCGGTGGCCCACCACGAGCTGTACTTC
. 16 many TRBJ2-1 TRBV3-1 CASSQDWGKAYNEQFF TGTGCCAGCAGCCAAGATTGGGGGAAAGCCTACAATGAGCAGTTCTTC
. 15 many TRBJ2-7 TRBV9 CASSVDKQISHEQYF TGTGCCAGCAGCGTAGACAAACAGATTTCCCACGAGCAGTACTTC
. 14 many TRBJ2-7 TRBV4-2 CASSQGPLSYEQYF TGTGCCAGCAGCCAAGGGCCACTCTCCTACGAGCAGTACTTC
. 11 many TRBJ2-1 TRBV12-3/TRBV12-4 CASSQYPEQFF TGTGCCAGCAGTCAATATCCCGAGCAGTTCTTC
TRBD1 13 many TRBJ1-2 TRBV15 CATSRDRVYGYTF TGTGCCACCAGCAGGGACAGGGTCTATGGCTACACCTTC
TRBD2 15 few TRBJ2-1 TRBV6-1 CASSHQTSGINEQFF TGTGCCAGCAGCCATCAGACTAGCGGGATCAATGAGCAGTTCTTC
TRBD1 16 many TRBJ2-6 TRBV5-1 CASSLGQGAGANVLTF TGCGCCAGCAGCTTGGGACAGGGGGCTGGGGCCAACGTCCTGACTTTC
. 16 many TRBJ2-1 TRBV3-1 CASSQYTPRESNEQFF TGTGCCAGCAGCCAATATACGCCGCGAGAAAGCAATGAGCAGTTCTTC
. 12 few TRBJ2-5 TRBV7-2 CASSLQRETQYF TGTGCCAGCAGCTTGCAGCGGGAGACCCAGTACTTC
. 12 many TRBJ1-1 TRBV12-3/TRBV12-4 CASSWGNTEAFF TGTGCCAGCAGCTGGGGGAACACTGAAGCTTTCTTT
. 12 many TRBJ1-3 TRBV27 CASMSIGNTIYF TGTGCCAGCATGAGCATAGGAAACACCATATATTTT
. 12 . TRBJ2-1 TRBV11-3 CASSLDADEQFF TGTGCCAGCAGCTTAGACGCCGATGAGCAGTTCTTC
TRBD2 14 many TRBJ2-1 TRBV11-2 CASSLDGLAGEQFF TGTGCCAGCAGCTTAGATGGGCTAGCGGGGGAGCAGTTCTTC
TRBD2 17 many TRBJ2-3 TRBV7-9 CASSLGLAVFTTDTQYF TGTGCCAGCAGCTTAGGACTAGCGGTTTTCACCACAGATACGCAGTATTTT
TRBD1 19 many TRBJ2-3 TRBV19 CASSMERTGGTFSTDTQYF TGTGCCAGTAGTATGGAGCGCACAGGGGGCACCTTTAGCACAGATACGCAGTATTTT
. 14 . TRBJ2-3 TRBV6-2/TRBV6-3 CASSYSINTDTQYF TGTGCCAGCAGTTACTCGATTAACACAGATACGCAGTATTTT
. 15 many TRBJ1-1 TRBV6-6 CASSYRTPRDTEAFF TGTGCCAGCAGTTACAGGACTCCTCGGGACACTGAAGCTTTCTTT
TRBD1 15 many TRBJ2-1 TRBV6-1 CASSRDRPLYNEQFF TGTGCCAGCAGTCGGGACAGGCCCCTTTACAATGAGCAGTTCTTC
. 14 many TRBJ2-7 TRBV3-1 CASSPSFLAYEQYF TGTGCCAGCAGCCCCTCATTTCTCGCCTACGAGCAGTACTTC
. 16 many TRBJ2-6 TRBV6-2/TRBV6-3 CASSYSGAGGANVLTF TGTGCCAGCAGTTACTCTGGGGCTGGAGGGGCCAACGTCCTGACTTTC
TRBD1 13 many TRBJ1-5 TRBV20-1 CSARGQGDQPQHF TGCAGTGCTAGGGGACAGGGGGATCAGCCCCAGCATTTT
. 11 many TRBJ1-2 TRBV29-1 CSVGQVYGYTF TGCAGCGTTGGACAGGTCTATGGCTACACCTTC
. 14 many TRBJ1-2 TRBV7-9 CASSSGPANYGYTF TGTGCCAGCAGCTCAGGACCGGCTAACTATGGCTACACCTTC
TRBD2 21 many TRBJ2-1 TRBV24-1 CATSDFGRAGLAGGPSNEQFF TGTGCCACCAGTGATTTTGGACGAGCGGGACTAGCGGGAGGGCCATCAAATGAGCAGTTCTTC